These 25 T cell receptor beta chains were sequenced from one sample in a study of neurological immune-mediated disorders. The time point denotes: longitudinal time-point 3. TCRdb re-derived calls from the 5' RACE reads in MiXCR, one entry per CDR3 protein. The sample lists 95,000 to 110,000 distinct CDR3 sequences, roughly 10% occurring once. Sample: PBMCs. Receptor source: a female donor with HTLV-1-associated myelopathy (HAM/TSP).

At least ten counts were recorded for this clonotype. The V call is TRBV18, the J call TRBJ1-2; 7 nucleotides align to TRBD1. CDR1 KGHSH and CDR2 LQKENI come from the germline V gene. V was clipped by 4 bases and J by 0 bases; unmatched bases: 8. This CDR3 has 16 residues. In nucleotides, the CDR3 is TGTGCCAGCTCACAGGAGACAGGGCCCTCTAACTATGGCTACACCTTC. This gives the protein CASSQETGPSNYGYTF.

This clonotype has a count of ten or more. The V gene is TRBV20-1, the J gene TRBJ2-1, with D tentatively TRBD2 (8 bases). CDR3 length equals 14 residues. Trimming shortened V by 6 bases and J by 10 bases, and 22 bases separated the two germline ends. Germline CDR1 and CDR2: DFQATT and SNEGSKA (reference sequence). This chain's CDR3 is CSATRGGRGEEQFF. DNA of the CDR3: TGCAGTGCCACACGGGGGGGCAGGGGGGAGGAGCAGTTCTTC.

This clonotype showed up many times. The V and J genes are TRBV7-9 and TRBJ1-1; a weak D match, TRBD1 (5 bases). Germline CDR1 reads SEHNR; CDR2 reads FQNEAQ (reference sequence). V was cut by 1 base and J by 1 base, with 10 bases left in between. The CDR3 covers 15 residues. CDR3 bases: TGTGCCAGCAGCTTAGTTCTGGGGCCGAACACTGAAGCTTTCTTT. This encodes CASSLVLGPNTEAFF.

This clonotype was counted at least ten times. This rearrangement joins TRBV20-1 to TRBJ1-1; D is unresolved. Germline V gene data show CDR1 as DFQATT and CDR2 as SNEGSKA (reference sequence). The ends were cut back, 6 bases at V and 4 bases at J, with 18 bases in the middle. This CDR3 is 14 amino acids long. This chain's CDR3 is CSAALGGRSTEAFF. In DNA, the CDR3 is TGCAGTGCCGCCTTGGGAGGGCGAAGCACTGAAGCTTTCTTT.

Concerning this clonotype itself: A single base separates this from a much larger clone, so it may be a read error. This rearrangement joins TRBV5-6 to TRBJ1-2; D is unresolved. Germline values: CDR1 SGHDT, CDR2 YYEEEE. The CDR3 totals 14 residues. Here the CDR3 DNA reads TGTGCCATCAGCTTGCGAGGAGCTAACTATGGCTACACCTTC. It translates to CAISLRGANYGYTF.

Many counts were recorded for this clonotype. V and J are TRBV3-1 and TRBJ2-3; 11 bases agree with TRBD1. The germline V gene has CDR1 LGHDT and CDR2 YNNKEL (reference sequence). The CDR3 spans 17 residues. V lost 0 bases, J lost 8 bases, and 10 bases stayed unmatched. CDR3 amino acids: CASSQEDRGPIAATQYF. In DNA, the CDR3 is TGTGCCAGCAGCCAAGAGGACAGGGGGCCCATAGCGGCTACGCAGTATTTT.

This clonotype came up many times. The J gene is TRBJ2-1, the V gene TRBV4-1, with a tentative D call TRBD1 (5 bases). Looked up from germline, CDR1 is MGHRA and CDR2 is YSYEKL. The CDR3 loop spans 16 amino acids. V lost 1 base and J lost 6, with 16 bases in between. The DNA for the CDR3 is TGCGCCAGCAGCCAAGGCTGGGGCCAGGGTAGCAATGAGCAGTTCTTC. Translated, it gives CASSQGWGQGSNEQFF.

This clonotype was seen at least ten times. J is TRBJ2-3 and V is TRBV14; D is perhaps TRBD1 (6 bases). The CDR3 loop spans 16 amino acids. Per the germline V gene, CDR1 is SGHDN and CDR2 is FVKESK. V lost 4 bases and J lost 2, with 16 bases in between. CDR3 loop: CASSRVGGGFTDTQYF. The CDR3 nucleotides read TGTGCCAGCAGCCGCGTTGGGGGCGGATTCACAGATACGCAGTATTTT. The variable domain in full, completed from reference TRBV14 and TRBJ2-3, reads EAGVTQFPSHSVIEKGQTVTLRCDPISGHDNLYWYRRVMGKEIKFLLHFVKESKQDESGMPNNRFLAERTGGTYSTLKVQPAELEDSGVYFCASSRVGGGFTDTQYFGPGTRLTVL.

This clonotype was counted many times. The chain combines TRBV5-1 with TRBJ1-2; 7 positions match TRBD1. The CDR3 is 14 residues long. Germline V lookup: CDR1 SGHRS, CDR2 YFSETQ. Germline trimming cut 1 base from V and 1 base from J; bases unmatched to any gene: 1. CDR3 residues: CASSLTGDNYGYTF. CDR3 nucleotide sequence: TGCGCCAGCAGCTTGACAGGGGATAACTATGGCTACACCTTC.

This clonotype was seen ten or more times. The rearrangement joins TRBV5-1 to TRBJ2-7, with D uncertain. V was shortened by 0 bases and J by 6 bases, with 10 bases between the two germline ends. CDR1 is SGHRS and CDR2 is YFSETQ in the germline V gene. The CDR3 spans 13 residues. The CDR3 here is CASSLEVESEQYF. In DNA, the CDR3 is TGCGCCAGCAGCTTGGAGGTGGAGTCCGAGCAGTACTTC.

This clonotype was counted at least ten times. This sequence joins TRBV12-3 or TRBV12-4 and TRBJ2-7, with D perhaps TRBD1 (7 bases). The CDR3 spans 13 residues. The ends were cut back, 6 bases at V and 1 base at J, with 10 bases in the middle. CDR3 loop: CASSPGGSYEQYF. The CDR3 DNA follows: TGTGCCAGCAGCCCAGGGGGGTCCTACGAGCAGTACTTC.

The chain carries TRBV7-9 and TRBJ2-5, with a tentative D call TRBD1 (5 bases). CDR1 is SEHNR, CDR2 FQNEAQ, per germline (reference sequence). This CDR3 has 15 amino acids. Trimming stripped 2 bases from V and 5 bases from J, with 15 bases between. This CDR3 is CASSLSGRADETQYF. In DNA, the CDR3 is TGTGCCAGCAGCTTATCGGGCAGGGCAGATGAGACCCAGTACTTC.

This clonotype was counted at least ten times. This sequence joins TRBV20-1 and TRBJ2-7; D may be TRBD2 (5 bases). Trimming pared 3 bases from V and 6 bases from J, leaving 24 bases between. Germline V CDR1 and CDR2: DFQATT, SNEGSKA (reference sequence). The CDR3 contains 16 residues. CDR3 DNA: TGCAGTGCTAGGGCCGGGAAAAAGCGCGCAGAGGTCGAGCAGTACTTC. Its translation is CSARAGKKRAEVEQYF.

In this sample, this clonotype turned up many times. The J gene is TRBJ2-1, the V gene TRBV5-1; D is ambiguous. V gave up 4 bases and J gave up 0 bases, with 11 bases separating them. Germline assignment: CDR1 SGHRS and CDR2 YFSETQ. The CDR3 extends over 15 amino acids. The CDR3 coding sequence is TGCGCCAGCAGCGCGGACGGCAGCTCCTACAATGAGCAGTTCTTC. Translation: CASSADGSSYNEQFF.

This clonotype came up many times. This sequence joins TRBV4-1 and TRBJ1-2, with 10 positions matching TRBD1. Germline CDR1 is MGHRA and CDR2 is YSYEKL. V dropped 2 bases and J dropped 5; count of bases not matched to a gene: 8. CDR3 length: 16 residues. CDR3 DNA: TGCGCCAGCAGCCAACTACCGGGACAGGGGATATATGGCTACACCTTC. It yields the protein CASSQLPGQGIYGYTF.

This clonotype appeared many times. The rearrangement uses TRBV20-1 and TRBJ2-7; the D gene could be TRBD1 or TRBD2 (6 bases each). The V gene's germline CDR1 is DFQATT and CDR2 SNEGSKA (reference sequence). The CDR3 runs 15 residues. The V end lost 3 bases, the J end lost 2 bases, and 17 bases lay between the germline ends. CDR3 sequence: CSARAAGWTAYEQYF. CDR3 coding DNA: TGCAGTGCTAGGGCAGCGGGCTGGACAGCCTACGAGCAGTACTTC.

Many counts were recorded for this clonotype. CDR3 DNA sequence: TGTGCCATCAGTGAGGGGGCCCCGAAGTACGAGCAGTACTTC. This encodes CAISEGAPKYEQYF. V gene TRBV10-3 combines with J gene TRBJ2-7; tentatively, D is TRBD1 (5 bases). The ends were cut back, 2 bases at V and 4 bases at J, with 12 bases in the middle. CDR1 ENHRY and CDR2 SYGVKD come from the germline V gene. The CDR3 contains 14 residues.

This clonotype was counted at least ten times. The chain is built from TRBV12-5 and TRBJ1-1; D gene unclear. The CDR3 covers 13 residues. With 6 bases removed from V and 10 bases from J, the gap between germline ends came to 18 bases. The germline gives CDR1 LGHNT, CDR2 FRNRAP. The CDR3 here is CASGKESGIAAFF. The CDR3, as DNA: TGTGCTAGTGGCAAGGAGTCGGGGATTGCAGCTTTCTTT.

There are a few counts of this clonotype. The chain uses TRBV5-1 and TRBJ2-1, with D possibly matching TRBD1 (6 bases). The CDR3 spans 17 residues. CDR1 SGHRS and CDR2 YFSETQ come from the germline V gene. V lost 0 bases and J lost 5, with 18 bases in between. CDR3 amino acids: CASSLGTVRITHNEQFF. The CDR3 DNA is TGCGCCAGCAGCTTGGGGACAGTACGAATCACACACAATGAGCAGTTCTTC.

This clonotype appeared many times. The J gene is TRBJ2-2, the V gene TRBV5-6, with D tentatively TRBD1 (6 bases). Germline CDR1 SGHDT, CDR2 YYEEEE. The CDR3 covers 14 residues. Trimming shortened V by 2 bases and J by 4 bases, and 9 bases separated the two germline ends. The CDR3: CASSLRGITGELFF. CDR3 DNA: TGTGCCAGCAGCTTAAGGGGGATCACCGGGGAGCTGTTTTTT.

This clonotype was picked up a small number of times. V gene TRBV20-1 combines with J gene TRBJ2-7; D perhaps matches TRBD1 (6 bases). CDR3 size: 14 residues. Germline V gives CDR1 DFQATT, CDR2 SNEGSKA (reference sequence). Trimming took 6 bases from V and 0 from J, leaving 15 bases between them. Here the CDR3 DNA reads TGCAGTGCCACTGACAGGCTGGACTCCTACGAGCAGTACTTC. It encodes CSATDRLDSYEQYF.

This clonotype was counted at least ten times. The chain employs TRBV9 and TRBJ2-5; no definite D call. The CDR3 contains 13 residues. Germline V gene sequence: CDR1 SGDLS, CDR2 YYNGEE. V lost 4 bases and J 2 bases, leaving 9 bases between the germline ends. CDR3 residues: CASSPLQQETQYF. The CDR3 DNA reads TGTGCCAGCAGCCCCCTACAGCAAGAGACCCAGTACTTC.

This clonotype came up many times. The chain links TRBV9 to TRBJ1-5, with 7 bases aligning to TRBD1. Germline V gene data show CDR1 as SGDLS and CDR2 as YYNGEE. V gave up 4 bases and J gave up 2 bases; unmatched junction bases: 3. CDR3 length equals 14 residues. The CDR3 sequence: CASSRGLGNQPQHF. CDR3 coding DNA: TGTGCCAGCAGCAGGGGGCTGGGCAATCAGCCCCAGCATTTT.

Concerning this clonotype itself: The missing conserved phenylalanine or tryptophan at the end of this CDR3 makes a read error likely. The chain carries TRBV7-2 and TRBJ2-7; possibly TRBD2 for D (6 bases). This CDR3 contains 11 residues. Per germline, CDR1 SGHTA and CDR2 FQGNSA. Here the CDR3 reads CASSLGTWQYL. The DNA for the CDR3 is TGTGCTAGCAGCTTAGGGACTTGGCAGTACCTC.

In its sample, this clonotype was seen many times. This chain joins TRBV5-1 and TRBJ1-1; D might be TRBD1 (5 bases). This CDR3 comprises 12 residues. V was trimmed by 7 bases and J by 1 base, leaving 8 bases between them. Germline-derived CDR1 and CDR2 are SGHRS and YFSETQ. In DNA form, the CDR3 reads TGCGCCAGCGCGGGGGAGAACACTGAAGCTTTCTTT. Translation: CASAGENTEAFF.